Listed here are 10 T cell receptor beta chains from one sample, sequenced in a study of cytomegalovirus exposure and HLA in healthy donors. The PCR used 60 Vbeta and 13 Jbeta primers. TCRdb keeps only in-frame clones here, not all; method: immunoSEQ multiplex PCR. The sample holds some 110,000 clones, around 75% seen once. The source material was PBMCs. Receptors originate from a man aged 35-49 years in good health and CMV-seronegative.

The chain links TRBV9 to TRBJ2-2; a possible D gene is TRBD2 (6 bases). This CDR3 region has 13 residues. Trimming removed 3 bases at V and 5 bases at J, with 8 bases between. CDR1 SGDLS and CDR2 YYNGEE come from the germline V gene. As DNA, the CDR3 is TGTGCCAGCAGCGGGGGGAGGACCGGGGAGCTGTTTTTT. Amino acids: CASSGGRTGELFF.

This clone was counted a few times. V is TRBV14 and J is TRBJ1-6, with TRBD1 as a possible D gene (6 bases). This CDR3 has 16 residues. The ends were cut back, 2 bases at V and 7 bases at J, with 15 bases in the middle. Germline CDR1 reads SGHDN; CDR2 reads FVKESK. The CDR3 is CASSQQGTTWNSPLHF. The DNA of the CDR3 is TGTGCCAGCAGCCAACAAGGGACAACTTGGAATTCACCCCTCCACTTT.

The V gene is TRBV2, the J gene TRBJ2-5, with D hard to call. The DNA end is more similar to TRBJ2-7, so the J call may be wrong. Germline CDR1 and CDR2: SNHLY and FYNNEI. The CDR3 covers 12 residues. CDR3 residues: CASSVGPLEQYF. The CDR3, as DNA: TGTGCCAGCAGTGTGGGCCCGCTCGAGCAGTACTTC.

Only one count was recorded for this clone. The chain carries TRBV5-5 and TRBJ1-3; D ambiguous. The V end lost 4 bases, the J end lost 0 bases, and 11 bases lay between the germline ends. CDR3 length: 15 amino acids. Germline V gives CDR1 SGHKS, CDR2 YYEKEE (reference sequence). The CDR3 reads CASSVVGSSGNTIYF. The DNA of the CDR3 is TGTGCCAGCAGCGTGGTAGGGAGCTCTGGAAACACCATATATTTT.

CDR3 sequence reads: CASSPIDRANNEQFF. CDR3 bases: TGTGCCAGCAGCCCAATCGACAGGGCCAACAATGAGCAGTTCTTC. The chain carries TRBV7-3 and TRBJ2-1, with 7 bases lining up with TRBD1. The ends lost 5 bases at V and 5 bases at J; junction bases unmatched: 9. CDR1 SGHTA and CDR2 FQGTGA come from the germline V gene. This CDR3 is built from 15 residues.

This chain uses TRBV10-2 with TRBJ1-3; TRBD1 matches at 8 bases. Germline V gives CDR1 WSHSY, CDR2 SAAADI. The CDR3 has 16 amino acids. J gave up 4 bases and V 6 bases, and 11 bases lay outside the gene matches. CDR3 nucleotides: TGCGCCAGCAGCCTCAGCCTGACAGGGGTAGGAAACACCATATATTTT. Its translation is CASSLSLTGVGNTIYF.

The chain recombines TRBV25-1 with TRBJ2-7, with D possibly matching TRBD1 (8 bases). Trimming left V 4 bases short and J 2 bases short, with 18 bases between. The CDR3 has 16 residues. Germline V CDR1 and CDR2: MGHDK, SYGVNS. The CDR3 loop reads CASSAGGTGYTYEQYF. For the CDR3, the DNA is TGTGCCAGCAGTGCCGGGGGGACAGGTTATACCTACGAGCAGTACTTC.

The gene calls are TRBV15 and TRBJ1-5, with D tentatively TRBD1 (5 bases). CDR3 length: 14 amino acids. V was shortened by 4 bases and J by 3 bases, with 10 bases between the two germline ends. Per the germline V gene, CDR1 is LNHNV and CDR2 is YYDKDF (reference sequence). CDR3 in amino acids: CATSTDTYNQPQHF. The CDR3 nucleotides read TGTGCCACCAGCACGGACACTTACAATCAGCCCCAGCATTTT.

This chain links TRBV15 with TRBJ1-5, with 10 bases matching TRBD1. V dropped 0 bases and J dropped 6; count of bases not matched to a gene: 11. The CDR3 is made up of 18 amino acids. The germline CDR1 and CDR2 sequences are LNHNV and YYDKDF (reference sequence). This chain's CDR3 is CATSRDGDLGDRGQPQHF. The CDR3 bases are TGTGCCACCAGCAGAGATGGGGATCTGGGGGACAGGGGTCAGCCCCAGCATTTT.

The V call is TRBV6-5, the J call TRBJ2-5, with TRBD2 matching over 9 bases. The DNA end lines up better with TRBJ2-7; the J call may be wrong. Per germline, CDR1 MNHEY and CDR2 SVGAGI. This CDR3 spans 14 amino acids. Written as DNA, the CDR3 is TGTGCCAGCCGACCCGGGACTAGCCCGTACGAGCAGTACTTC. Protein sequence: CASRPGTSPYEQYF.